One and the same sample provided the 22 T cell receptor beta chains below, sequenced in a study of cytomegalovirus exposure and HLA in healthy donors. Amplification used 60 Vbeta primers and 13 Jbeta primers. Assay used: immunoSEQ multiplex PCR; TCRdb lists only in-frame clones, some missing. The data hold approximately 160,000 clones, with roughly 80% observed a single time. Material for sequencing was PBMCs. These receptors were obtained from a girl aged 2-10 years in good health and CMV-seropositive.

This clone was counted a few times. The V gene is TRBV28, the J gene TRBJ1-1; no firm D call. The CDR3 runs to 12 residues. V was cut by 0 bases and J by 7 bases, with 6 bases left in between. Per germline, CDR1 MDHEN and CDR2 SYDVKM. The CDR3 protein is CASSLWRHEAFF. CDR3 nucleotides: TGTGCCAGCAGTTTATGGCGGCATGAAGCTTTCTTT.

V is TRBV25-1 and J is TRBJ2-3, with 7 bases that match TRBD2. After removal of 5 bases from V and 3 bases from J, the junction contained 5 bases not matched to a gene. The CDR3 length is 14 residues. Germline lookup yields CDR1 MGHDK and CDR2 SYGVNS. The CDR3 coding sequence is TGTGCCAGCAGTCTCCCGGGAGGTACAGATACGCAGTATTTT. It specifies CASSLPGGTDTQYF.

This clone was counted a single time. The chain employs TRBV30 and TRBJ1-2, with 9 positions matching TRBD1. This CDR3 spans 12 amino acids. Trimming removed 5 bases from V and 8 bases from J; junction bases left unmatched: 6. Germline CDR1 GTSNPN, CDR2 SVGIG (reference sequence). In DNA, the CDR3 is TGTGCCTGGGAGGGGGACAGGGAGGGCTACACCTTC. Amino acids: CAWEGDREGYTF.

V gene TRBV6-5 combines with J gene TRBJ2-7; unclear D gene. Germline V gene sequence: CDR1 MNHEY, CDR2 SVGAGI. This CDR3 has 16 residues. V lost 0 bases and J 1 base, leaving 13 bases between the germline ends. The CDR3 bases are TGTGCCAGCAGTTACTCGCTTGAGATACTTTCCTACGAGCAGTACTTC. It specifies CASSYSLEILSYEQYF.

This clone was seen a single time. The chain couples TRBV5-1 to TRBJ2-7; perhaps TRBD2 as D (6 bases). V was clipped by 1 base and J by 4 bases, with 12 bases between them. In germline, CDR1 is SGHRS, CDR2 YFSETQ. The CDR3 is 14 amino acids. For the CDR3, the DNA is TGCGCCAGCAGCTTGTTCAATGGGGGGTACGAGCAGTACTTC. This translates into CASSLFNGGYEQYF.

This chain links TRBV30 with TRBJ2-5; 7 bases are shared with TRBD2. V lost 1 base and J lost 2; bases outside the gene matches: 7. The CDR3 contains 15 residues. Germline values: CDR1 GTSNPN, CDR2 SVGIG (reference sequence). The CDR3 DNA sequence: TGTGCCTGGAGTGCGGGGAGGGCCCAGCAAGAGACCCAGTACTTC. This gives the protein CAWSAGRAQQETQYF.

V gene TRBV28 combines with J gene TRBJ1-2; D remains unclear. CDR1 is MDHEN and CDR2 is SYDVKM in the germline V gene. This CDR3 has 11 residues. Trimming stripped 7 bases from V and 7 bases from J, with 10 bases between. The CDR3 DNA reads as TGTGCCAGCAATGTCGCAGGTGGCTACACCTTC. This encodes CASNVAGGYTF.

The chain employs TRBV2 and TRBJ2-7; TRBD2 aligns across 13 bases. Germline CDR1 SNHLY, CDR2 FYNNEI. J lost 3 bases, V lost 6 bases, and 5 bases had no gene match. The CDR3 runs to 15 residues. DNA for the CDR3: TGTGCCAGCAGCCCCACTAGCGGGAGGGGCTACGAGCAGTACTTC. Translating it yields CASSPTSGRGYEQYF.

V gene TRBV10-3 combines with J gene TRBJ1-5; 8 bases fit TRBD1. This CDR3 is built from 14 residues. With 5 bases clipped from V and 7 bases from J, the junction kept 7 bases outside the gene matches. Per the germline V gene, CDR1 is ENHRY and CDR2 is SYGVKD. The CDR3 sequence: CAISMTGEGQPQHF. CDR3 bases: TGTGCCATCAGTATGACAGGGGAGGGCCAGCCCCAGCATTTT.

The chain uses TRBV4-1 and TRBJ2-1, with TRBD2 matching over 8 bases. Looked up from germline, CDR1 is MGHRA and CDR2 is YSYEKL. The ends lost 1 base at V and 4 bases at J; junction bases unmatched: 12. The length of the CDR3 is 18 residues. In DNA form, the CDR3 reads TGCGCCAGCAGCCAAGGCAAGACTAGCGTACCTCGATACAATGAGCAGTTCTTC. Encoded protein: CASSQGKTSVPRYNEQFF.

The chain combines TRBV19 with TRBJ2-1; D unclear. CDR1 is LNHDA, CDR2 SQIVND, per germline (reference sequence). V lost 6 bases and J lost 8, with 20 bases in between. CDR3 length: 15 residues. CDR3 nucleotide sequence: TGTGCCAGTAGCCGATCGGGTCTCCTCCTGGATGAGCAGTTCTTC. Its translation: CASSRSGLLLDEQFF.

The chain employs TRBV5-4 and TRBJ2-1; 11 nucleotides line up with TRBD2. The CDR3 spans 16 residues. The germline gives CDR1 SGHNT, CDR2 YYREEE (reference sequence). Losses at the gene ends were 2 bases for V and 6 bases for J; bases not matched to a gene: 7. The CDR3 nucleotides are TGTGCCAGCAGCTTCCCGGGACTAGCGGCTGCCAATGAGCAGTTCTTC. Amino acids: CASSFPGLAAANEQFF.

The chain combines TRBV19 with TRBJ2-1; 9 bases agree with TRBD2. Trimming cost V 5 bases and J 4 bases; bases outside gene matches: 6. CDR3 length: 15 residues. CDR1 and CDR2 from the germline V gene are LNHDA and SQIVND (reference sequence). The CDR3: CASSVTSGPYNEQFF. The CDR3 DNA reads TGTGCCAGTAGTGTTACTAGCGGGCCTTACAATGAGCAGTTCTTC.

As for this clone: Other nucleotide sequences in the sample specify the same CDR3. This chain connects TRBV6-5 to TRBJ1-3; possibly TRBD1 for D (5 bases). The ends were cut back, 2 bases at V and 1 base at J, with 6 bases in the middle. Germline loops: CDR1 MNHEY, CDR2 SVGAGI. This CDR3 region has 14 residues. The CDR3 sequence: CASSYRGSGNTIYF. The CDR3 coding sequence is TGTGCCAGCAGTTACAGGGGATCTGGAAACACCATATATTTT.

The chain links TRBV30 to TRBJ2-6; D remains unclear. Trimming took 8 bases from V and 0 from J, leaving 14 bases between them. The CDR3 is 15 residues long. CDR1 is GTSNPN, CDR2 SVGIG, per germline (reference sequence). This CDR3 reads CAHLRQHSGANVLTF. CDR3 nucleotides: TGTGCCCATCTCAGGCAACACTCTGGGGCCAACGTCCTGACTTTC.

The chain is built from TRBV6-4 and TRBJ2-1; possibly TRBD2 for D (6 bases). V was pared by 3 bases and J by 7 bases, with 16 bases between. CDR1 and CDR2 (germline): MRHNA, SNTAGT. There are 15 residues in the CDR3. The DNA for the CDR3 is TGTGCCAGCAGTGAGGCTGGCGGGACGGAAAATGAGCAGTTCTTC. It codes for CASSEAGGTENEQFF.

The chain joins TRBV5-4 to TRBJ2-1; the D gene is possibly TRBD1 (6 bases). Deletions cut 4 bases from V and 7 bases from J, with 9 bases between. The CDR3 is 12 residues long. In germline, CDR1 is SGHNT, CDR2 YYREEE (reference sequence). CDR3 protein: CASSRGGNEQFF. The CDR3 region has the DNA TGTGCCAGCAGCCGAGGGGGAAATGAGCAGTTCTTC.

The V call is TRBV7-9, the J call TRBJ1-2, with 9 positions matching TRBD1. Germline-derived CDR1 and CDR2 are SEHNR and FQNEAQ (reference sequence). Trimming cost V 4 bases and J 7 bases; bases outside gene matches: 4. The CDR3 totals 13 residues. The CDR3 nucleotides read TGTGCCAGCAGCTCGGGGACAGGGAGTGGCTACACCTTC. Translated: CASSSGTGSGYTF.

J is TRBJ1-5 and V is TRBV4-1; D perhaps matches TRBD1 (5 bases). Germline assignment: CDR1 MGHRA and CDR2 YSYEKL. Trimming pared 4 bases from V and 8 bases from J, leaving 12 bases between. This CDR3 region has 13 residues. The CDR3 reads CASSPGTGEPQHF. DNA for the CDR3: TGCGCCAGCAGCCCCGGGACGGGGGAGCCCCAGCATTTT.

V usage is TRBV13 and J usage is TRBJ2-5, with D possibly TRBD2 on 6 matching bases. The V and J ends lost 0 bases and 5 bases respectively, with 10 bases between them. This CDR3 is 14 amino acids long. Germline V gives CDR1 PRHDT, CDR2 FYEKMQ (reference sequence). CDR3 in amino acids: CASSLGLGRETQYF. The DNA of the CDR3 is TGTGCCAGCAGCTTAGGCCTGGGGAGGGAGACCCAGTACTTC. Filled out from reference TRBV13 and TRBJ2-5, the complete variable domain reads AAGVIQSPRHLIKEKRETATLKCYPIPRHDTVYWYQQGPGQDPQFLISFYEKMQSDKGSIPDRFSAQQFSDYHSELNMSSLELGDSALYFCASSLGLGRETQYFGPGTRLLVL.

The rearrangement joins TRBV2 to TRBJ2-2; 8 positions agree with TRBD1. V gave up 5 bases and J gave up 4 bases; unmatched junction bases: 6. Germline CDR1 reads SNHLY; CDR2 reads FYNNEI. The CDR3 sequence is 15 residues long. CDR3 DNA: TGTGCCAGCAGTAAAGGGACAGGTCGCACCGGGGAGCTGTTTTTT. Its protein is CASSKGTGRTGELFF.

This rearrangement joins TRBV10-3 to TRBJ2-3; D is unresolved. Germline-derived CDR1 and CDR2 are ENHRY and SYGVKD. The CDR3 has 16 amino acids. V was shortened by 3 bases and J by 11 bases, with 24 bases between the two germline ends. The CDR3: CAISERESFVVRRQYF. DNA of the CDR3: TGTGCCATCAGTGAACGTGAGTCCTTTGTCGTCCGGAGGCAGTATTTT.